This T cell receptor beta chain was captured by sequencing in a study of shared clonotypes between healthy human individuals. V was clipped by 0 bases and J by 0 bases, with 4 bases between them. CDR3 size: 14 residues. Germline V gene sequence: CDR1 SGHDT, CDR2 YYEEEE. Assay runs were performed at deep level. Genomic DNA of each subset was evenly split across several immunoSEQ plates. Some clones are missing from TCRdb's copy, which holds only in-frame ones; the method was immunoSEQ multiplex PCR. The sample records approximately 500,000 clones, 60% to 85% being singletons. This clone came up once. The sequencing input was PBMCs. This receptor was identified in a woman aged 40 to 50 in good health. Some clones in this sample may be carry-over from other donors' samples. The rearrangement uses TRBV5-6 and TRBJ1-3, with D unclear. This CDR3 reads CASSLATSGNTIYF. CDR3 coding DNA: TGTGCCAGCAGCTTGGCGACCTCTGGAAACACCATATATTTT.